This T cell receptor (beta chain) originates from a study of blood T cell repertoires in COVID-19 (dated by TCRdb to the early 2020s). Broadly, across the study: Samples from collaborators originated in the United States, Italy and Spain and spanned both the acute and convalescent phases of COVID-19. The dataset comprised deeply sampled blood TCRbeta repertoires from subjects exposed to, actively infected with, or recovered from COVID-19. Samples were obtained from the ongoing ImmuneRACE study (first 160 participants) and from 1,200 or so subjects provided by 6 global collaborators. The repertoires were made available in a free public database intended to serve as a resource for research on the immune response to SARS-CoV-2. The prospective study material was composed of cDNA or gDNA derived from T cells, B-cell-depleted T cells, or PBMCs. The sample metadata nearly always contained a de-identified subject ID, COVID-19 status, age in years and sex. Where available, HLA class I and class II types were obtained from metadata supplied by the sample provider rather than from assay-based typing. Overall results and qualifications from the work: The amount of clinical and demographic metadata varied by source and participant and was provided uncurated.

Collaborating institutions collected whole blood in K2EDTA tubes following their own protocols. Collaborator samples were shipped for TCRbeta analysis as frozen whole blood, isolated PBMCs, or DNA extracted from either sample type. TCRbeta CDR3 regions were amplified from genomic DNA by means of the immunoSEQ Assay, a bias-controlled multiplex PCR. Processing in the source paper ran as follows. Within the assay, amplification of reference gene primers was used to estimate how many nucleated cells each sample contained. To quantify the absolute abundance of each unique TCRbeta CDR3 rearrangement, sequence reads were collapsed and filtered. Productive Simpson clonality was computed per sample as the square root of Simpson's diversity index over productive rearrangements. Here the immuneACCESS table is served through TCRdb, limited to in-frame sequences with V and J called. Missing clones are a known gap in these copies; in checked studies unresolved V genes cover under half, and the rest lacks a known reason. V and J calls plus clone size are reproduced from that table; the DNA served to infer D and trimming. The sample yields roughly 55,000 clones; 70% to 80% were counted once. The ten largest clones take up roughly 9.7% of the sample.

Comment on this clone: Its antigen remains undetermined. No base-level quality is on record; no much larger clone is a single base apart.

Taken from cysteine to phenylalanine, the CDR3 has 16 residues. CDR3 DNA only is kept here, 48 bases in frame from base 1. CDR1 KGHSH and CDR2 LQKENI are derived from the germline V gene. The germline V end is reduced by 6 bases and the J end by 4 bases; junction bases left unmatched: 8. Recombination linked TRBV18 to TRBJ2-2; the junction holds 10 bases that match TRBD2. This TCR was recovered from a human donor in a cohort sampled during active COVID-19. The source material was peripheral blood. CDR3 protein: CASSASAGGPTGELFF. The base sequence is TGTGCCAGCTCCGCGTCAGCGGGAGGGCCCACCGGGGAGCTGTTTTTT.